This entry features one TCR beta chain sequence. Its binding antigen is unknown. No per-base quality is available; no much larger clone lies one base away. This sample stems from a study of neoadjuvant nivolumab and ipilimumab in lung cancer (dated by TCRdb to 2018 to 2020). Background for the entire study: Nivolumab was administered intravenously at 3 mg/kg on days 1, 15 and 29, and in the combination arm ipilimumab 1 mg/kg was added on day 1 only. The major pathologic response (MPR) rate in the intention-to-treat population in each study arm was designated as the primary trial endpoint. The trial treated 44 patients with operable NSCLC: some 23 were randomized to nivolumab monotherapy and roughly 21 to nivolumab plus ipilimumab. TCR repertoires in pretherapy (baseline) peripheral blood were compared with TCR repertoires in tumors resected at surgery after neoadjuvant immune checkpoint blockade. Matched pretherapy and resected tumor pairs were analyzed from seven patients, of whom four had been treated with nivolumab and three with nivolumab plus ipilimumab. The study at large found these results: No significant correlation was found between TCR clonality and pathologic tumor regression, and only a single major-pathologic-response sample was available for the analysis of TCR clonality versus pathologic tumor regression. A small number of samples was subjected to TCR sequencing. Richness in tumors resected after neoadjuvant therapy showed a positive correlation with pretherapy blood TCR richness (Spearman R ~ 0.8). Tumor T-cell richness and clonality rose from pretherapy to surgery in three of three dual-therapy tumors but in only two of four nivolumab-treated tumors. Resected tumors had greater TCR richness and clonality than tumor-adjacent uninvolved lung, and increases were observed in more dual-therapy-treated tumors.

The germline V gene (reference sequence) specifies SEHNR as CDR1 and FQNEAQ as CDR2. For this chain, trimming is 6 bases at the V end and 5 bases at the J end, and the number of junction bases without a gene match is 5. From cysteine to phenylalanine, the CDR3 is 13 amino acids long. Only the CDR3 part of the read is kept: 39 bases, read in frame from the first base. The library was produced with the immunoSEQ multiplex PCR assay. Per the authors' processing: Richness and clonality were used to summarize the repertoires, and clones that significantly expanded or contracted between pre- and post-therapy samples were identified. Held by TCRdb, this immuneACCESS table contains in-frame sequences only and omits some clones. Under half of the omission traces to an unresolved V gene where checked; the cause of the rest is unknown. That table furnishes V, J and clone size, whereas the DNA furnished D and trimming. Recorded for this sample are some 31,000 clones; more than 85% of them occurred a single time. Clones ranked in the top ten supply 2% to 2.5% of the sample.

This specimen's time point label, per the study, means: at surgical resection after neoadjuvant nivolumab +/- ipilimumab. Samples were obtained from the phase 2 randomized NEOSTAR trial, in which neoadjuvant nivolumab or nivolumab plus ipilimumab followed by surgery was tested in operable NSCLC. This clonotype was obtained from an adult with non-small cell lung cancer. The sequence links TRBV7-9 to TRBJ1-1; 8 bases in the middle match TRBD1. The sequences come from peripheral blood, collected after neoadjuvant nivolumab, alone or with ipilimumab, at or shortly before surgery. Here is the DNA: TGTGCCAGCAGTAACACAGGGGGGACTGAAGCTTTCTTT. This yields the protein CASSNTGGTEAFF.